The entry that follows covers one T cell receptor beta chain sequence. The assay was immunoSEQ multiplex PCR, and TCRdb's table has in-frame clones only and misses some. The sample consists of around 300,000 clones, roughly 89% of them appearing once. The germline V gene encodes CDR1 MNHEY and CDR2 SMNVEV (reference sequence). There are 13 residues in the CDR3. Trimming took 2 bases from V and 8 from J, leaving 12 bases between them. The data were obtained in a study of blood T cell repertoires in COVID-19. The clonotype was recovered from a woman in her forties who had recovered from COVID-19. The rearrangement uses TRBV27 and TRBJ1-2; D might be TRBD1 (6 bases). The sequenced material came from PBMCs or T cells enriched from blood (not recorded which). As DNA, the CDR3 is TGTGCCAGCAGTTTACACAGGGTAGGCGGCTACACCTTC. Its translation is CASSLHRVGGYTF.